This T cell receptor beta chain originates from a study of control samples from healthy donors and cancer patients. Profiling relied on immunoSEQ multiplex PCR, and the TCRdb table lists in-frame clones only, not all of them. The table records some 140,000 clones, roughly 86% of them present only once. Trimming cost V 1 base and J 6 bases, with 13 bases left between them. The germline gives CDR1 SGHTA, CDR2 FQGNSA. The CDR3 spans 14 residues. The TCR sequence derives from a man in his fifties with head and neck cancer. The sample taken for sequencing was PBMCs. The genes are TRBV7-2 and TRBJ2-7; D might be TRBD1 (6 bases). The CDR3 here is CASSLDQGRGEQYF. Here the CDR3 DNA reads TGTGCCAGCAGCTTAGACCAGGGGAGAGGCGAGCAGTACTTC.